The source of this T cell receptor (beta chain) is a study of blood T cell repertoires in COVID-19. In this sample, this clone turned up a few times. In the study's own analysis: Reference gene primer amplification yielded estimated nucleated cell counts. Sequencing was performed with immunoSEQ multiplex PCR; in TCRdb, only in-frame clones are kept and a portion is missing. The V and J calls and clone size are taken from that table; D and trimming were inferred from the DNA. In the table there are about 330,000 clones, around 90% of which are singletons. Germline V CDR1 and CDR2: MNHEY, SMNVEV (reference sequence). The CDR3 length is 17 residues. V was cut by 4 bases and J by 0 bases, with 13 bases left in between.

Specimen: PBMCs or T cells enriched from blood (not recorded which). The chain couples TRBV27 to TRBJ1-6; the D gene is possibly TRBD1 (5 bases). The receptor comes from a woman in her twenties or thirties who had recovered from COVID-19. The CDR3, as DNA: TGTGCCAGCAGTTATGACAGATCCTACTCCTATAATTCACCCCTCCACTTT. Translated, it gives CASSYDRSYSYNSPLHF.